This T cell receptor (beta chain) derives from a study of beta chain features in type 1 diabetes. CDR1 and CDR2 from the germline V gene are SGHDN and FVKESK. This CDR3 is 13 amino acids long. After removal of 4 bases from V and 3 bases from J, the junction contained 3 bases not matched to a gene. Sequencing targeted expressed TCRB transcripts, as all isolated RNA had been reverse transcribed. The method was immunoSEQ multiplex PCR; TCRdb's version includes in-frame clones alone and lacks a portion of them. The sample has about 240,000 clones; around a quarter are singletons. This sequence was found in a man under 40 in good health. The sample consisted of central memory CD4+ T cells from blood. The chain has TRBV14 and TRBJ2-7, with 7 bases matching TRBD1. The CDR3 nucleotides are TGTGCCAGCAGCCCTTACAGGGGCTACGAGCAGTACTTC. Residues: CASSPYRGYEQYF.